A selection of T cell receptor beta chains follows, all from one sample in a study of spatial heterogeneity in lung cancer. TCRdb re-called the 5' RACE reads with MiXCR, one entry per CDR3 protein. The sample consists of tens of thousands of distinct CDR3 sequences, roughly 12% of them appearing once. Material: PBMCs, obtained at follow-up. The receptors derive from a male donor with early-stage non-small cell lung cancer. Both conserved end residues are trimmed from each CDR3. Clone size is stated in some rows and not others, as once, few, many or a class when expanded.

v_call: TRBV12-3/TRBV12-4; clone_size: many; j_call: TRBJ2-1; cdr3_aa: ASSARGPLVEEQF
v_call: TRBV5-1; clone_size: few; j_call: TRBJ1-2; cdr3_aa: ASSLSAGDPGYT
v_call: TRBV6-5; clone_size: few; j_call: TRBJ2-5; cdr3_aa: ASSRGGRAQETQY
v_call: TRBV4-3; clone_size: few; j_call: TRBJ2-7; cdr3_aa: ASSQDLSREQY
v_call: TRBV7-6; clone_size: many; j_call: TRBJ2-7; cdr3_aa: ASSLARKSDTSRYEQY
v_call: TRBV15; clone_size: NA; j_call: TRBJ1-1; cdr3_aa: ATSKSGGFAF
v_call: TRBV18; clone_size: few; j_call: TRBJ2-1; cdr3_aa: ASSPPTSLEQF
v_call: TRBV7-6; clone_size: few; j_call: TRBJ2-3; cdr3_aa: ASSLDESTDTQY
v_call: TRBV7-9; clone_size: NA; j_call: TRBJ2-7; cdr3_aa: ASSGQIPYEQY
v_call: TRBV5-1; clone_size: few; j_call: TRBJ2-1; cdr3_aa: ASSKGTSGRDEQF